This T cell receptor beta chain emerged from a study of T cell responses to AZD1222 COVID-19 vaccine. Study-level points and caveats: Spike-specific TCR breadth and depth went up after people got two AZD1222 doses. Most donors were white British, females outnumbered males, and clonal diversity was possibly underestimated.

As concerns this clone: What it binds is not known.

TCRdb keeps only in-frame clones here, not all; method: immunoSEQ multiplex PCR. The sample includes about 70,000 clones, roughly 84% of them seen just once. V was clipped by 1 base and J by 4 bases, with 4 bases between them. Germline loops: CDR1 SGHAT, CDR2 FQNNGV. The CDR3 sequence is 12 residues long. The TCR comes from an adult in good health. This sequence joins TRBV11-2 and TRBJ1-1; D gene ambiguous. This specimen was peripheral blood, taken on day 0 of AZD1222 vaccination. The CDR3 protein is CASSLAGTEAFF. The CDR3 bases are TGTGCCAGCAGCTTAGCGGGCACTGAAGCTTTCTTT.